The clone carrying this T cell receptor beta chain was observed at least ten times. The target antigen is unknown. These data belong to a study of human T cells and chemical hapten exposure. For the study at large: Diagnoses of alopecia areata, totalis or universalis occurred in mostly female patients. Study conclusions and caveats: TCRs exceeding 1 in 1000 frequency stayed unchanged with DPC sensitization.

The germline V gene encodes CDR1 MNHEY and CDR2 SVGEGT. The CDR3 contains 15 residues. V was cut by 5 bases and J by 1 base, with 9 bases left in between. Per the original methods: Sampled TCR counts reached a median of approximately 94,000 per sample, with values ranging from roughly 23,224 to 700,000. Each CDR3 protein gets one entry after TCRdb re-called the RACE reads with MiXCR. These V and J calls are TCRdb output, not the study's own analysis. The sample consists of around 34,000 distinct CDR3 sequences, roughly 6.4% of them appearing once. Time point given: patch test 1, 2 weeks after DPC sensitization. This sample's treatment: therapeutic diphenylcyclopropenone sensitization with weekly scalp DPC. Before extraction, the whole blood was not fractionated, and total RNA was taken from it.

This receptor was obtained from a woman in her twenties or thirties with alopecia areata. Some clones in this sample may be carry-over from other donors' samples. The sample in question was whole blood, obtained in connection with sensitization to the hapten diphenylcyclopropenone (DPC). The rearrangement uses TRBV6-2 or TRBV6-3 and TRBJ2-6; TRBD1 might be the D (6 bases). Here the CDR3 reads CASSRTGSGANVLTF. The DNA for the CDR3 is TGTGCCAGCAGTCGCACAGGGTCTGGGGCCAACGTCCTGACTTTC.